This section outlines one TCR beta chain sequence together with its context. The PCR made use of 60 Vbeta and 13 Jbeta primers. Using immunoSEQ multiplex PCR, the repertoire was profiled, and TCRdb retains in-frame clones only, with some absent. The sample lists approximately 240,000 clones, over 80% occurring once. V lost 1 base, J lost 5 bases, and 7 bases stayed unmatched. The CDR3 is made up of 17 amino acids. In germline, CDR1 is SGHRS, CDR2 YFSETQ. The data derive from a study of cytomegalovirus exposure and HLA in healthy donors. At the level of the study: Most donors, less than 85% of over 350 genotyped, fell in the Caucasian-associated ancestry cluster.

V gene TRBV5-1 combines with J gene TRBJ2-5; 14 bases agree with TRBD2. The source material was PBMCs. This TCR derives from a woman aged 40-49 years in good health and CMV-seropositive. The CDR3 DNA is TGCGCCAGCAGCTTGATCGTGGGACTAGCGGGAGAGGAGACCCAGTACTTC. This sequence encodes CASSLIVGLAGEETQYF.